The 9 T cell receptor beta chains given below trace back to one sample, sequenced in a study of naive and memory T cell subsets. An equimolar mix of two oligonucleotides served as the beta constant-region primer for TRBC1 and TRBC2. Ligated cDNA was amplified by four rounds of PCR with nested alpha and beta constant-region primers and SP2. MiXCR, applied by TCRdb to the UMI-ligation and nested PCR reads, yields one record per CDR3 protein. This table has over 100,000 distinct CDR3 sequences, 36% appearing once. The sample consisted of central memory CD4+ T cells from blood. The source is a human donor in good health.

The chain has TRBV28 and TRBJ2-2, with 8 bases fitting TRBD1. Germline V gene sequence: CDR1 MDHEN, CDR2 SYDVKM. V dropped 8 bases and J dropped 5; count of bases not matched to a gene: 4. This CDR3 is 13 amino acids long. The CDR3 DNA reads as TGTGCCAGCCAGGGGGCAGGGACCGGGGAGCTGTTTTTT. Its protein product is CASQGAGTGELFF.

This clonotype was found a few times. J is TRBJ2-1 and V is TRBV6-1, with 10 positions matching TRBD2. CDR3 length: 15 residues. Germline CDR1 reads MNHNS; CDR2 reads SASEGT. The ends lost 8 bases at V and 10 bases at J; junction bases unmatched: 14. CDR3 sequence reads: CASHRTSGRAGEQFF. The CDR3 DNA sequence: TGTGCCAGCCACCGAACCAGCGGGAGGGCAGGAGAGCAGTTCTTC.

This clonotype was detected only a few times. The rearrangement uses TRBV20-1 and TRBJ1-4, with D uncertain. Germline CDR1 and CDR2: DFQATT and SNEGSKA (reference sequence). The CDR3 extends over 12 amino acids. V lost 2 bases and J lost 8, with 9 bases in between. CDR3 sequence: CSARMAEEKLFF. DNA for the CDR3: TGCAGTGCTAGAATGGCAGAGGAAAAACTGTTTTTT.

CDR3 nucleotide sequence: TGCGCCAGCAGCCAGCCGGGACAGGGTCTCTCCGAGCAGTACTTC. Protein product: CASSQPGQGLSEQYF. This rearrangement joins TRBV4-1 to TRBJ2-7, with 9 bases identical to TRBD1. Germline assignment: CDR1 MGHRA and CDR2 YSYEKL. Trimming took 3 bases from V and 6 from J; bases not matched to a gene: 9. This CDR3 has 15 amino acids.

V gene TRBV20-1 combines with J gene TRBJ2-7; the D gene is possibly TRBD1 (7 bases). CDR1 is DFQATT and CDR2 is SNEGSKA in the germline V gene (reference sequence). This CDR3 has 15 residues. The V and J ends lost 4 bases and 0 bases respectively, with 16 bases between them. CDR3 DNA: TGCAGTGCTAAGGACAGCAGGGGGGACTCCTACGAGCAGTACTTC. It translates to CSAKDSRGDSYEQYF.

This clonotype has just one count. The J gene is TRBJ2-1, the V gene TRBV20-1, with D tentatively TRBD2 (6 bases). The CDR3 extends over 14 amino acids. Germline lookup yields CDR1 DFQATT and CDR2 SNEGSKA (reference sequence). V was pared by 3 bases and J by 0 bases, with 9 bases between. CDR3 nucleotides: TGCAGTGCTAGCGACGGGAGCTCCTACAATGAGCAGTTCTTC. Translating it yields CSASDGSSYNEQFF.

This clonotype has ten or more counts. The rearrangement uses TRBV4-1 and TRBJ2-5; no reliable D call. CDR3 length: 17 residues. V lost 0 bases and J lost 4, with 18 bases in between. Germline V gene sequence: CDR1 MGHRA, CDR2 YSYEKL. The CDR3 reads CASSQEVPVYSAETQYF. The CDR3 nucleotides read TGCGCCAGCAGCCAAGAAGTCCCGGTCTACTCTGCAGAGACCCAGTACTTC.

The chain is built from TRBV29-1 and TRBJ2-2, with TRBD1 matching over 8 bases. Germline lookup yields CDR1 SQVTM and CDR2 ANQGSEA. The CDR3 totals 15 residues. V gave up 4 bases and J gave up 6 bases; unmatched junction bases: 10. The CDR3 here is CSVVSGTGGPGELFF. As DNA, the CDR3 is TGCAGCGTTGTTTCCGGGACAGGAGGTCCCGGGGAGCTGTTTTTT.

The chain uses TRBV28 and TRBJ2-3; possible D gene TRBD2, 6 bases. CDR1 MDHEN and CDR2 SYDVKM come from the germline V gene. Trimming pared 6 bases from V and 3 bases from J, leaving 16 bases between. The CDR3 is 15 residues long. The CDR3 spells CASRDERGRTDTQYF. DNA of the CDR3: TGTGCCAGCAGAGACGAACGGGGGAGGACAGATACGCAGTATTTT.